The source of this T cell receptor beta chain is a study of T cell responses to AZD1222 COVID-19 vaccine. Method: immunoSEQ multiplex PCR; TCRdb's copy keeps in-frame clones and lacks some. The sample yields 30,000 to 35,000 clones, 85% to 90% seen once. This material consisted of peripheral blood, taken 28 days after the second AZD1222 dose. The source is an adult who received the AZD1222 COVID-19 vaccine.

The CDR3 is CASSEARGRQAGRRTDTQYF. The CDR3, as DNA: TGTGCCAGCAGTGAAGCGCGGGGAAGACAGGCGGGGCGACGCACAGATACGCAGTATTTT. This rearrangement joins TRBV6-1 to TRBJ2-3; possibly TRBD1 or TRBD2 for D (6 bases each). The CDR3 has 20 amino acids. Trimming stripped 0 bases from V and 1 base from J, with 23 bases between. The germline gives CDR1 MNHNS, CDR2 SASEGT.